This TCR beta chain came from a study of T and B cells in COVID-19 patients. Whole-study context: Of roughly 22 active-infection patients, approximately twelve were critically ill with mechanical ventilation or extracorporeal membrane oxygenation. Nine tenths of the roughly 20 active-infection patients had comorbidities associated with unfavorable COVID-19 outcome.

The germline gives CDR1 LNHDA, CDR2 SQIVND (reference sequence). The length of the CDR3 is 15 residues. V shed 3 bases, J shed 4 bases, and the junction held 1 base outside the gene matches. Multiplex PCR with BIOMED2 TRB-A/B primer pools amplified TRB rearrangements. TCRdb analysed the multiplex PCR reads with MiXCR anew, one entry per CDR3 protein. Of a few hundred distinct CDR3 sequences listed, roughly 36% are singletons. Blood genomic DNA input for TRB amplification was roughly 250-550 ng. Sequences were obtained from blood. This clonotype was sampled from a human donor with active COVID-19. The chain carries TRBV19 and TRBJ2-2; 11 positions agree with TRBD1. CDR3 coding DNA: TGTGCCAGTAGTATCGGGACAGGGGGCACCGGGGAGCTGTTTTTT. Translating it yields CASSIGTGGTGELFF.